The T cell receptor (beta chain) described here comes from a study of T cell repertoires in aging, cancer and after chemotherapy. Study observations and caveats: Loss of evenness, beyond lost richness, contributed to age-related TCR diversity decline in cancer patients. Untreated cancer patients had significantly lower blood TCR diversity than age-matched healthy donors. Median generation probability rose over the chemotherapy interval in each cancer cohort, suggesting rebound thymic output.

Germline values: CDR1 GTSNPN, CDR2 SVGIG (reference sequence). CDR3 length: 14 amino acids. Trimming took 7 bases from V and 3 from J; bases not matched to a gene: 4. The table lists this clonotype with a count of one. As yet, its antigen is unknown. Rearranged V-D-J TRB sequences were amplified with a mixed TRB-A/B primer pool. TCRdb analysed the multiplex PCR reads with MiXCR anew, one entry per CDR3 protein. Here the sample spans some 2,600 distinct CDR3 sequences, under 25% being singletons. Peripheral blood genomic DNA, not sorted cells or RNA, was the template. The V gene is TRBV30, the J gene TRBJ2-3; 13 bases map to TRBD2. This receptor was obtained from a human donor in good health. The sequenced sample was blood. The CDR3 nucleotides are TGTGCCTCCCCGGGACTAGCGGGGACAGATACGCAGTATTTT. Its translation is CASPGLAGTDTQYF.